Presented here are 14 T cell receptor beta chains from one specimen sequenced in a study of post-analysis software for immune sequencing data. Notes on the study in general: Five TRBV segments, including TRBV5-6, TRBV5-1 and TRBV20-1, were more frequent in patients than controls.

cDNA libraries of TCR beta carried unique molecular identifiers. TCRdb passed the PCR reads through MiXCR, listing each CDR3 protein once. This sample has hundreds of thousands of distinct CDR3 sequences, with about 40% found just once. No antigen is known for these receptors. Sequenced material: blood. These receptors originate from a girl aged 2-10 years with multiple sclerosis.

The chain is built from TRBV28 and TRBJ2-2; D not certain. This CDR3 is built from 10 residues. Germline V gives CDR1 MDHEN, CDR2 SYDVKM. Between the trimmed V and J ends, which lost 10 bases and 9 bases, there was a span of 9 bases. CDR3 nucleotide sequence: TGTGCCACCAAGCGCAGGGAGCTGTTTTTT. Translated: CATKRRELFF. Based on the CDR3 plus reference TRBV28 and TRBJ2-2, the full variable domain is DVKVTQSSRYLVKRTGEKVFLECVQDMDHENMFWYRQDPGLGLRLIYFSYDVKMKEKGDIPEGYSVSREKKERFSLILESASTNQTSMYLCATKRRELFFGEGSRLTVL.

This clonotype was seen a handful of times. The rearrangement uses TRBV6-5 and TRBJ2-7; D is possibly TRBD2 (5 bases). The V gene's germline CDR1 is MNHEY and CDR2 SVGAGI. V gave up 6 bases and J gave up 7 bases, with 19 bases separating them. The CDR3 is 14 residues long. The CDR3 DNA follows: TGTGCCAGCAGGGACCGGGATAGTCCTTTTGAGCAGTACTTC. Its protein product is CASRDRDSPFEQYF.

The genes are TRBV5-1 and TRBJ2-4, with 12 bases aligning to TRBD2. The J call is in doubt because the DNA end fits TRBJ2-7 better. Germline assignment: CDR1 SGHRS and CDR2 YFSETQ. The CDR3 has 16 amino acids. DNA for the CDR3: TGCGCCAGCAGCCAAAGACTAGCGGGAGTCGACTACGAGCAGTACTTC. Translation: CASSQRLAGVDYEQYF.

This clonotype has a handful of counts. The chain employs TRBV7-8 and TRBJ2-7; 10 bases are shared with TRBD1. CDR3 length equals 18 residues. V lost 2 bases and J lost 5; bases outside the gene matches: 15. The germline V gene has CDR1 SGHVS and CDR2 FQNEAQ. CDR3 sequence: CASSLYRGPTGTGDEQYF. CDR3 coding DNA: TGTGCCAGCAGCTTATATCGGGGCCCTACCGGGACAGGGGACGAGCAGTACTTC.

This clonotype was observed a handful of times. CDR3 in DNA: TGCAGTGCTAGAGGTTTGAAAGATACGCAGTATTTT. This gives the protein CSARGLKDTQYF. The chain is built from TRBV20-1 and TRBJ2-3; D remains ambiguous. Trimming cost V 1 base and J 5 bases, with 7 bases left between them. The germline CDR1 and CDR2 sequences are DFQATT and SNEGSKA (reference sequence). This CDR3 region has 12 residues.

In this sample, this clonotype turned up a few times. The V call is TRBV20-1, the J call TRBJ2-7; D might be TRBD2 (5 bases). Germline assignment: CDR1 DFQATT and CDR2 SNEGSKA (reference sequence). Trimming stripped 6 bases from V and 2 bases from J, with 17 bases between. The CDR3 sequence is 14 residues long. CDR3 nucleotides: TGCAGTGCCATTATCGGGATTTATCCCTACGAGCAGTACTTC. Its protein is CSAIIGIYPYEQYF.

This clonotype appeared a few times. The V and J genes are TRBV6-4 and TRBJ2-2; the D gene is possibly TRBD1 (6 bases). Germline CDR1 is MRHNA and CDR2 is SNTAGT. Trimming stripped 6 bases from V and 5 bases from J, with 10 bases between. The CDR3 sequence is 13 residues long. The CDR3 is CASSAQGTGELFF. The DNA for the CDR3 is TGTGCCAGCAGCGCACAGGGTACCGGGGAGCTGTTTTTT.

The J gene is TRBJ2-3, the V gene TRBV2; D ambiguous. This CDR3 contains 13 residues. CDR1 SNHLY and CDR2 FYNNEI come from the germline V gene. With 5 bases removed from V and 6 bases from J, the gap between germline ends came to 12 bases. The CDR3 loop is CASSLNGYDTQYF. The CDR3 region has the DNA TGTGCCAGCAGTCTAAACGGGTATGATACGCAGTATTTT.

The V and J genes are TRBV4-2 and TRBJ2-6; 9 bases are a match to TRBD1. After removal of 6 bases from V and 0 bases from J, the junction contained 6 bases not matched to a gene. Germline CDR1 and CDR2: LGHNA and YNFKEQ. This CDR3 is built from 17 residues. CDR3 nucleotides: TGTGCCAGCAGGTCCGGGACAGGGAGCTCTGGGGCCAACGTCCTGACTTTC. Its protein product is CASRSGTGSSGANVLTF.

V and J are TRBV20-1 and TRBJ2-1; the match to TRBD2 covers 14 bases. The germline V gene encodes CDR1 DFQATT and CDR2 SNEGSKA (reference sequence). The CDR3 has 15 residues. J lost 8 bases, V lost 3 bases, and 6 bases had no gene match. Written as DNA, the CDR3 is TGCAGTGCTAGGGGGACTAGCGGGAGTGGCGATGAGCAGTTCTTC. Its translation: CSARGTSGSGDEQFF.

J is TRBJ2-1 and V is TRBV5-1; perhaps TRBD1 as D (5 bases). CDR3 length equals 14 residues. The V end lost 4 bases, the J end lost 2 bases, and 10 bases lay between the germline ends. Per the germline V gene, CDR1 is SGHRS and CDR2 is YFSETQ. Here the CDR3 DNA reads TGCGCCAGCAGCGCGGACAAGGCCTACAATGAGCAGTTCTTC. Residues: CASSADKAYNEQFF. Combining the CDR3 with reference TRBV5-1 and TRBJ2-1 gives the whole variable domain KAGVTQTPRYLIKTRGQQVTLSCSPISGHRSVSWYQQTPGQGLQFLFEYFSETQRNKGNFPGRFSGRQFSNSRSEMNVSTLELGDSALYLCASSADKAYNEQFFGPGTRLTVL.

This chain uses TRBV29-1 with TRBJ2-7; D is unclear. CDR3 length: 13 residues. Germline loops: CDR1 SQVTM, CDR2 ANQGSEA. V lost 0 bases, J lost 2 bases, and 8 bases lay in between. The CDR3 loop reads CSVEDGQAYEQYF. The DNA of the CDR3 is TGCAGCGTTGAAGATGGGCAAGCCTACGAGCAGTACTTC.

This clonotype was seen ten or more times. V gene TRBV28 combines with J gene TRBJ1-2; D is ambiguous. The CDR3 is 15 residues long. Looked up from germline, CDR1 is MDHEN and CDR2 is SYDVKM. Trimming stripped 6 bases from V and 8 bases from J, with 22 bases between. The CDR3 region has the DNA TGTGCCAGCAGCACGGCCGGAAACGTATGGTGGGGCTACACCTTC. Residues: CASSTAGNVWWGYTF.

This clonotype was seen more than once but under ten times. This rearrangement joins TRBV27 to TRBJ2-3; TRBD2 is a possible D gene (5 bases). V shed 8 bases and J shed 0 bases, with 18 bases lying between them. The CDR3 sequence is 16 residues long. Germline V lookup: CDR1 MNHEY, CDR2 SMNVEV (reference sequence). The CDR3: CASRLYGWTSTDTQYF. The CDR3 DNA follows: TGTGCCAGCCGTCTTTATGGGTGGACTAGCACAGATACGCAGTATTTT.